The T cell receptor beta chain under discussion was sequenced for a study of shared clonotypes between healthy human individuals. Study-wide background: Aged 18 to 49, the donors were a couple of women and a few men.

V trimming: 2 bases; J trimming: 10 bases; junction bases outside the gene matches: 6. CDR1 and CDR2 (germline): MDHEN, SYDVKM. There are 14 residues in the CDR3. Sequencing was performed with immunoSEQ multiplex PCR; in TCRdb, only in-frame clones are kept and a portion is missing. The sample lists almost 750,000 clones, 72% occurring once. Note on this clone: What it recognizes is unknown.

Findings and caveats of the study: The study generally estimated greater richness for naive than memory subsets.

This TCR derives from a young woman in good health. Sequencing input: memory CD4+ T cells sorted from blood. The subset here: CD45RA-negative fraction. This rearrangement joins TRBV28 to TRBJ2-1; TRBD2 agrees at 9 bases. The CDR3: CASSLGGRAREQFF. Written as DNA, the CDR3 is TGTGCCAGCAGTTTAGGCGGGAGGGCTAGAGAGCAGTTCTTC.